A selection of T cell receptor beta chains follows, all from one sample in a study of neurological immune-mediated disorders. TCRdb re-called the 5' RACE reads through MiXCR, storing one row per CDR3 protein. The sample includes around 90,000 distinct CDR3 sequences, approximately 13% of them seen just once. Sequenced sample: PBMCs. The source is a female donor with HTLV-1-associated myelopathy (HAM/TSP). The CDR3 runs from the conserved cysteine through the conserved F or W. Fields, in order: V gene, D gene, clone size, J gene, CDR3 protein, CDR3 DNA. A D gene is named only where the DNA matches it firmly. The size of a clone is reported for some rows only, either as once, few or many, or as a class for expanded clones.

V: TRBV3-1
D: -
size: many
J: TRBJ2-1
CDR3: CASSQNRGNEQFF
DNA: TGTGCCAGCAGCCAGAATAGGGGGAATGAGCAGTTCTTC

V: TRBV11-3
D: -
size: many
J: TRBJ2-1
CDR3: CASSLGWGTPINEQFF
DNA: TGTGCCAGCAGCTTAGGGTGGGGGACACCCATCAATGAGCAGTTCTTC

V: TRBV10-3
D: -
size: many
J: TRBJ1-2
CDR3: CAISESATGYGYTF
DNA: TGTGCCATCAGTGAGTCTGCGACAGGCTATGGCTACACCTTC

V: TRBV20-1
D: -
size: many
J: TRBJ2-5
CDR3: CSASPAGAQETQYF
DNA: TGCAGTGCTAGCCCGGCGGGGGCTCAAGAGACCCAGTACTTC

V: TRBV6-7
D: -
size: -
J: TRBJ2-1
CDR3: CAPPRRVIYNEQFF
DNA: TGTGCCCCCCCAAGGCGGGTGATTTATAATGAGCAGTTCTTC

V: TRBV5-1
D: TRBD1
size: many
J: TRBJ2-7
CDR3: CASSYRQGESYEQYF
DNA: TGCGCCAGCAGCTACCGACAGGGTGAATCCTACGAGCAGTACTTC

V: TRBV28
D: -
size: many
J: TRBJ2-2
CDR3: CASSLAGASNTGELFF
DNA: TGTGCCAGCAGTTTAGCAGGGGCCTCAAACACCGGGGAGCTGTTTTTT

V: TRBV4-1
D: -
size: many
J: TRBJ2-7
CDR3: CASSQYSNRIDDEQYF
DNA: TGCGCCAGCAGCCAATATTCAAACAGGATCGACGACGAGCAGTACTTC

V: TRBV12-3/TRBV12-4
D: TRBD2
size: many
J: TRBJ2-2
CDR3: CASNLAGGGSGELFF
DNA: TGTGCCAGCAATTTAGCGGGGGGAGGATCAGGGGAGCTGTTTTTT

V: TRBV5-1
D: TRBD1
size: many
J: TRBJ1-5
CDR3: CASSLTTYRGRQPQHF
DNA: TGCGCCAGCAGCTTAACGACCTACAGGGGCAGGCAGCCCCAGCATTTT

V: TRBV14
D: -
size: -
J: TRBJ2-2
CDR3: CASSQDFAGANTGELFF
DNA: TGTGCCAGCAGCCAAGATTTCGCAGGAGCGAACACCGGGGAGCTGTTTTTT

V: TRBV5-1
D: -
size: many
J: TRBJ2-2
CDR3: CASSLDDTGELFF
DNA: TGCGCCAGCAGCTTGGACGACACCGGGGAGCTGTTTTTT

V: TRBV5-1
D: -
size: -
J: TRBJ2-2
CDR3: CASSLEYTGELFF
DNA: TGCGCCAGCAGCTTGGAGTACACCGGGGAGCTGTTTTTT

V: TRBV5-1
D: TRBD2
size: many
J: TRBJ2-7
CDR3: CASSLLVQRGDSSYEQYF
DNA: TGCGCCAGCAGCTTGTTGGTCCAGCGGGGGGATAGCTCCTACGAGCAGTACTTC

V: TRBV6-1
D: -
size: many
J: TRBJ2-5
CDR3: CASGRGLETQYF
DNA: TGTGCCAGCGGAAGAGGGTTGGAGACCCAGTACTTC

V: TRBV2
D: TRBD1
size: -
J: TRBJ1-2
CDR3: CACCEDRGGYTF
DNA: TGTGCCTGCTGCGAGGACAGGGGTGGCTACACCTTC

V: TRBV4-1
D: TRBD2
size: many
J: TRBJ2-3
CDR3: CASSQTLAARTDTQYF
DNA: TGCGCCAGCAGCCAGACACTAGCGGCTAGAACAGATACGCAGTATTTT

V: TRBV6-5
D: -
size: -
J: TRBJ1-2
CDR3: CASSTSGKFYGYTF
DNA: TGTGCCAGCAGTACGTCTGGGAAGTTCTATGGCTACACCTTC

V: TRBV20-1
D: TRBD1
size: many
J: TRBJ2-3
CDR3: CSATGGAVDTQYF
DNA: TGCAGTGCTACAGGGGGCGCGGTAGATACGCAGTATTTT

V: TRBV11-2
D: -
size: many
J: TRBJ1-5
CDR3: CASSSGDGRDPADQPQHF
DNA: TGTGCCAGCAGCTCCGGGGACGGCCGTGATCCAGCCGATCAGCCCCAGCATTTT

V: TRBV5-1
D: -
size: many
J: TRBJ1-5
CDR3: CASSLEGGNQPQHF
DNA: TGCGCCAGCAGCTTGGAGGGGGGCAATCAGCCCCAGCATTTT

V: TRBV9
D: TRBD1
size: many
J: TRBJ2-2
CDR3: CASSSGTGGGTGELFF
DNA: TGTGCCAGCAGCTCCGGGACAGGGGGAGGAACCGGGGAGCTGTTTTTT

V: TRBV5-6
D: TRBD2
size: many
J: TRBJ2-7
CDR3: CASSLLTRTSGYEQYF
DNA: TGTGCCAGCAGCTTGCTAACGAGGACTAGCGGCTACGAGCAGTACTTC

V: TRBV2
D: -
size: -
J: TRBJ2-3
CDR3: CASTPPWGDTDTQYF
DNA: TGTGCCAGCACCCCCCCGTGGGGGGACACAGATACGCAGTATTTT

V: TRBV2
D: TRBD2
size: many
J: TRBJ2-2
CDR3: CASKKRGETFGELFF
DNA: TGTGCCAGCAAAAAGCGGGGGGAAACGTTCGGGGAGCTGTTTTTT

V: TRBV20-1
D: -
size: many
J: TRBJ2-1
CDR3: CSARTGTYNEQFF
DNA: TGCAGTGCCCGGACGGGGACTTACAATGAGCAGTTCTTC

V: TRBV5-1
D: -
size: many
J: TRBJ2-3
CDR3: CASSLGTSTDTQYF
DNA: TGCGCCAGCAGCTTGGGGACTAGCACAGATACGCAGTATTTT

V: TRBV28
D: -
size: many
J: TRBJ1-2
CDR3: CASSFLGNYGYTF
DNA: TGTGCCAGCAGTTTTTTAGGGAACTATGGCTACACCTTC

V: TRBV5-1
D: TRBD1
size: many
J: TRBJ1-4
CDR3: CASSFRVFGTGSVEDEKLFF
DNA: TGCGCCAGCAGCTTTCGGGTTTTCGGGACAGGGTCTGTAGAGGATGAAAAACTGTTTTTT

V: TRBV4-2
D: -
size: many
J: TRBJ2-1
CDR3: CASSPYGGSSYNEQFF
DNA: TGTGCCAGCAGCCCCTATGGGGGGAGCTCCTACAATGAGCAGTTCTTC

V: TRBV5-5
D: -
size: many
J: TRBJ1-2
CDR3: CASSLENYGYTF
DNA: TGTGCCAGCAGCTTGGAGAACTATGGCTACACCTTC

V: TRBV20-1
D: TRBD2
size: -
J: TRBJ2-1
CDR3: CSARVYGRANEQFF
DNA: TGCAGTGCTAGAGTGTACGGGAGGGCTAATGAGCAGTTCTTC

V: TRBV5-6
D: -
size: many
J: TRBJ2-7
CDR3: CASSLVGQGSYEQYF
DNA: TGTGCCAGCAGCTTGGTAGGTCAGGGGAGCTACGAGCAGTACTTC

V: TRBV5-1
D: -
size: many
J: TRBJ2-2
CDR3: CASSLTVTGELFF
DNA: TGCGCCAGCAGCTTGACAGTCACCGGGGAGCTGTTTTTT

V: TRBV4-1
D: TRBD1
size: many
J: TRBJ1-1
CDR3: CASSQKQGILVNTEAFF
DNA: TGCGCCAGCAGCCAAAAACAGGGGATTTTGGTTAACACTGAAGCTTTCTTT

V: TRBV5-1
D: TRBD1
size: many
J: TRBJ2-2
CDR3: CASSTDRPGELFF
DNA: TGCGCCAGCAGCACGGACAGGCCCGGGGAGCTGTTTTTT

V: TRBV5-6
D: -
size: many
J: TRBJ2-7
CDR3: CASSLVGYPYEQYF
DNA: TGTGCCAGCAGCTTGGTGGGGTATCCCTACGAGCAGTACTTC

V: TRBV4-1
D: -
size: many
J: TRBJ2-1
CDR3: CASSQDLTRAGEQFF
DNA: TGCGCCAGCAGCCAAGATCTGACCCGGGCTGGCGAGCAGTTCTTC

V: TRBV5-1
D: -
size: many
J: TRBJ2-7
CDR3: CASSLEAGSSYEQYF
DNA: TGCGCCAGCAGCTTGGAGGCGGGGAGCTCCTACGAGCAGTACTTC

V: TRBV11-3
D: -
size: many
J: TRBJ2-2
CDR3: CASSLVTGPTGELFF
DNA: TGTGCCAGCAGCTTAGTAACTGGGCCCACCGGGGAGCTGTTTTTT

V: TRBV5-1
D: -
size: many
J: TRBJ2-5
CDR3: CASSSGGRETQYF
DNA: TGCGCCAGCAGCTCCGGGGGGCGGGAGACCCAGTACTTC

V: TRBV7-9
D: -
size: many
J: TRBJ1-2
CDR3: CASSPGSENRVSRSGYTF
DNA: TGTGCCAGCAGCCCGGGAAGTGAAAACAGGGTATCCCGCTCTGGCTACACCTTC

V: TRBV15
D: TRBD2
size: many
J: TRBJ2-1
CDR3: CATSRDRAGLAGEQFF
DNA: TGTGCTACCAGCAGAGATCGGGCGGGGCTAGCGGGTGAGCAGTTCTTC

V: TRBV6-5
D: -
size: many
J: TRBJ2-1
CDR3: CASSYWGASGHHNEQFF
DNA: TGTGCCAGCAGTTACTGGGGGGCCTCCGGACACCACAATGAGCAGTTCTTC

V: TRBV28
D: -
size: -
J: TRBJ2-7
CDR3: CASSLQGRIHEQYF
DNA: TGTGCCAGCAGTTTACAGGGGCGCATCCACGAGCAGTACTTC

V: TRBV3-1
D: -
size: -
J: TRBJ1-3
CDR3: CASSPSSGNTIYF
DNA: TGTGCCAGCAGCCCATCCTCTGGAAACACCATATATTTT

V: TRBV5-5
D: TRBD1
size: -
J: TRBJ2-2
CDR3: CASSLGTGVGVTRELFF
DNA: TGTGCCAGCAGCTTGGGGACAGGGGTTGGTGTCACCAGGGAGCTGTTTTTT

V: TRBV7-9
D: -
size: -
J: TRBJ2-1
CDR3: CASSLWGNSYNEQFF
DNA: TGTGCCAGCAGCTTATGGGGAAACTCCTACAATGAGCAGTTCTTC

V: TRBV7-2
D: -
size: many
J: TRBJ2-2
CDR3: CASSLTGLTGELFF
DNA: TGTGCCAGCAGCTTAACAGGGCTCACCGGGGAGCTGTTTTTT

V: TRBV5-1
D: -
size: many
J: TRBJ2-1
CDR3: CASSLAFGSSYNEQFF
DNA: TGCGCCAGCAGCTTGGCATTCGGATCCTCCTACAATGAGCAGTTCTTC

V: TRBV12-3/TRBV12-4
D: TRBD1
size: many
J: TRBJ2-6
CDR3: CASRAGTGTGANVLTF
DNA: TGTGCCAGCAGAGCCGGGACAGGGACTGGGGCCAACGTCCTGACTTTC